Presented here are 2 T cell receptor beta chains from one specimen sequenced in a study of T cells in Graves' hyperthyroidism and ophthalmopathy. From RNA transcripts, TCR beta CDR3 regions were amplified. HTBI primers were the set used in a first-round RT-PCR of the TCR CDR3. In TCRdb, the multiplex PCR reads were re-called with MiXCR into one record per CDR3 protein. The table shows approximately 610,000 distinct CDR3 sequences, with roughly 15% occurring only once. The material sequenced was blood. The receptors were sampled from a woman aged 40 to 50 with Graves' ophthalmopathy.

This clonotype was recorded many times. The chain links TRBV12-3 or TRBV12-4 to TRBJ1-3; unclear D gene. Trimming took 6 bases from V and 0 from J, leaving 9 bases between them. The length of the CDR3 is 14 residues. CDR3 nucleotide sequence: TGTGCCAGCAGACAGCCACCCTCTGGAAACACCATATATTTT. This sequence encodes CASRQPPSGNTIYF.

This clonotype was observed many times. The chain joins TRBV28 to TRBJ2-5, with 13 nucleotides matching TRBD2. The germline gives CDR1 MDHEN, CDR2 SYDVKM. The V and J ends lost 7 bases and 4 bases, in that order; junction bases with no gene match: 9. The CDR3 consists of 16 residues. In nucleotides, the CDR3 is TGTGCCAGCAACAGACTAGCGGGAGGCTCGGCAGAGACCCAGTACTTC. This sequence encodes CASNRLAGGSAETQYF.